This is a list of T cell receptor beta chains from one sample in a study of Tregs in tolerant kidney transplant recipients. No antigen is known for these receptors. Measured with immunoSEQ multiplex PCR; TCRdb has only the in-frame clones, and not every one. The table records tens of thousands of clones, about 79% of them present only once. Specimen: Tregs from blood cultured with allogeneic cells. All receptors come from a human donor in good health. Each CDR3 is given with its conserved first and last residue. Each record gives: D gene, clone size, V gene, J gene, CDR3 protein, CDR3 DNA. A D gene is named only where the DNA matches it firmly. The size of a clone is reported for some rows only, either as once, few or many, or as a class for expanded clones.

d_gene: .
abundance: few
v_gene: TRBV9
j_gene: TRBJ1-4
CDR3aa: CASSGEPPSTNEKLFF
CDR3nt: TGTGCCAGCAGCGGAGAACCCCCGTCGACTAATGAAAAACTGTTTTTT

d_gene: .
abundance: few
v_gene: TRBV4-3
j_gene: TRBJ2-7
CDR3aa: CASKRRGAVPYEQYF
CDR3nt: TGCGCCAGCAAGCGGCGGGGTGCCGTCCCATACGAGCAGTACTTC

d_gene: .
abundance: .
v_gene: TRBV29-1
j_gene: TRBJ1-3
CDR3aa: CSAHSGNTIYF
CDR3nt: TGCAGCGCTCACTCTGGAAACACCATATATTTT

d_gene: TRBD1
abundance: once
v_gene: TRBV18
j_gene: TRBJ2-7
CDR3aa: CASSNRGLGEQYF
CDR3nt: TGTGCCAGCTCAAACAGGGGGCTCGGGGAGCAGTACTTC

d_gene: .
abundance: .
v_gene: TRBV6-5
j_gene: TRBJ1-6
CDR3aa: CASSYSNSNSPLHF
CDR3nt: TGTGCCAGCAGTTACTCGAACAGTAATTCACCCCTCCACTTT

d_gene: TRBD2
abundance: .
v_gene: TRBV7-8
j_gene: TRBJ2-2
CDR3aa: CASSLVGAGGELFF
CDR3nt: TGTGCCAGCAGCTTAGTAGGGGCGGGGGGCGAGCTGTTTTTT

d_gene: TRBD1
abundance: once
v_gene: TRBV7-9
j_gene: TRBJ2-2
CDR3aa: CASSLLQGGVGTGELFF
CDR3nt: TGTGCCAGCAGCTTATTACAGGGGGGAGTAGGCACCGGGGAGCTGTTTTTT

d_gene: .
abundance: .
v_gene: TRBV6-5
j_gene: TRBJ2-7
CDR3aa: CASRGTTYEQYF
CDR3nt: TGTGCCAGCAGAGGCACCACCTACGAGCAGTACTTC

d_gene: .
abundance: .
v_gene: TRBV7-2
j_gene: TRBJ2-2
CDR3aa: CASSHPRGSNTGELFF
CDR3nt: TGTGCCAGCAGCCATCCAAGAGGTTCGAACACCGGGGAGCTGTTTTTT

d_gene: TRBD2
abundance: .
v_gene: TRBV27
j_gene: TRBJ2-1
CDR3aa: CASSSGLAGGDEQFF
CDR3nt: TGTGCCAGCAGTTCGGGACTAGCGGGAGGGGATGAGCAGTTCTTC

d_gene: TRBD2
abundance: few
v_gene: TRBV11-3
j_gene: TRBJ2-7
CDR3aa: CASSLTSSGIGEQYF
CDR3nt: TGTGCCAGCAGCTTAACCTCTAGCGGGATAGGAGAGCAGTACTTC

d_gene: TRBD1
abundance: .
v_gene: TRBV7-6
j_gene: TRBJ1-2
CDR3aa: CASSSGQGHGYTF
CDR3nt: TGTGCCAGCAGCTCCGGACAGGGCCATGGCTACACCTTC

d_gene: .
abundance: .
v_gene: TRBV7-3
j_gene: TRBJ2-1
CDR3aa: CASSPGSITIDEQFF
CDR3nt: TGTGCCAGCAGCCCGGGGTCCATAACAATTGATGAGCAGTTCTTC

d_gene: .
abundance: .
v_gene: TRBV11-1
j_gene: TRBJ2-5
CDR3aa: CASSFLGGGETQYF
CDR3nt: TGTGCCAGCAGCTTCCTGGGAGGGGGAGAGACCCAGTACTTC

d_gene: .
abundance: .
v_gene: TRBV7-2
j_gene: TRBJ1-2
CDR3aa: CASSAFGGLVYGYTF
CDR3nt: TGTGCCAGCAGCGCCTTCGGGGGGCTAGTCTATGGCTACACCTTC

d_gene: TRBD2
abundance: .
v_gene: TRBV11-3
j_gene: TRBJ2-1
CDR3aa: CASSLGLAAYNEQFF
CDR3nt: TGTGCCAGCAGCTTAGGACTAGCGGCCTACAATGAGCAGTTCTTC

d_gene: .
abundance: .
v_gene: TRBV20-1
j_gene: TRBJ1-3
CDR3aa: CSARGPNTIYF
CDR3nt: TGCAGTGCTAGGGGCCCAAACACCATATATTTT

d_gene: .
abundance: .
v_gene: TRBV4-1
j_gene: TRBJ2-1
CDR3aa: CASSQDTGVNEQFF
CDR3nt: TGCGCCAGCAGCCAAGATACCGGGGTCAATGAGCAGTTCTTC

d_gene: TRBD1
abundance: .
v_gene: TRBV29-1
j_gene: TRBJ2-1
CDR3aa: CSVRTGTYNEQFF
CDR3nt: TGCAGCGTTCGGACAGGGACATACAATGAGCAGTTCTTC

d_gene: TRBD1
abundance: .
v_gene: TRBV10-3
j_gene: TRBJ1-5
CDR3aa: CAIGGTGSQPQHF
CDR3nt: TGTGCCATCGGAGGGACAGGGAGTCAGCCCCAGCATTTT

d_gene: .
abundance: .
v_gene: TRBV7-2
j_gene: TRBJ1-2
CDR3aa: CASSLAQGANYGYTF
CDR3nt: TGTGCCAGCAGCTTAGCCCAGGGCGCTAACTATGGCTACACCTTC

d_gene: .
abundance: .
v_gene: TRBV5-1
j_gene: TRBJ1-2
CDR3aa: CASSWTGVDGYTF
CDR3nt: TGCGCCAGCAGCTGGACGGGAGTCGATGGCTACACCTTC

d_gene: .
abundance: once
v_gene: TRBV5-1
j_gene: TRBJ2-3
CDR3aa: CASSLVGTDTQYF
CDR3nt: TGCGCCAGCAGCTTAGTAGGCACAGATACGCAGTATTTT

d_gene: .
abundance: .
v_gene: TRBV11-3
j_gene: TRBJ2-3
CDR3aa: CASSYRDTQYF
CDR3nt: TGTGCCAGCAGCTATAGAGATACGCAGTATTTT

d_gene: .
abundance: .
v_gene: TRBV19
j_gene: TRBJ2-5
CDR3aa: CASSVGPGGSWRETQYF
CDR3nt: TGTGCCAGTAGTGTCGGCCCTGGGGGGTCGTGGCGAGAGACCCAGTACTTC

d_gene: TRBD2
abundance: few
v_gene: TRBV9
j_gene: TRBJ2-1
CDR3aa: CASSLGTSGGPSSYNEQFF
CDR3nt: TGTGCCAGCAGCCTCGGGACTAGCGGGGGCCCTAGCTCCTACAATGAGCAGTTCTTC

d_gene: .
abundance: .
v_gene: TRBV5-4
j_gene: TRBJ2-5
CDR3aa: CASSPSIRTVQETQYF
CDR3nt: TGTGCCAGCAGCCCCTCCATCAGGACCGTCCAAGAGACCCAGTACTTC

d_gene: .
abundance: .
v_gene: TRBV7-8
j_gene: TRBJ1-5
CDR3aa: CASSLAGLGRKPQHF
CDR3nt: TGTGCCAGCAGCTTAGCAGGGTTAGGCCGAAAGCCCCAGCATTTT

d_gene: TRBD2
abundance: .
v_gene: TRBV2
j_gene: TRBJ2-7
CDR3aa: CASSRETSGFLYEQYF
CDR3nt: TGTGCCAGCAGTCGGGAGACTAGCGGTTTTCTCTACGAGCAGTACTTC

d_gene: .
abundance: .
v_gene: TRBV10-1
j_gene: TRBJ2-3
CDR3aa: CASSGPPLGATDTQYF
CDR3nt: TGCGCCAGCAGTGGCCCCCCCCTCGGGGCCACAGATACGCAGTATTTT

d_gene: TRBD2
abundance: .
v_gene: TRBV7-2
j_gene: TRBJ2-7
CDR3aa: CASSLIAGSEQYF
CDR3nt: TGTGCCAGCAGCTTAATAGCGGGAAGTGAGCAGTACTTC

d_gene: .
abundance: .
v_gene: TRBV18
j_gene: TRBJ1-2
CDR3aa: CASSPPPARPALYGYTF
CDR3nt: TGTGCCAGCTCACCACCGCCAGCTAGACCCGCACTCTATGGCTACACCTTC

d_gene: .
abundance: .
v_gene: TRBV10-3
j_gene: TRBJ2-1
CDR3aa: CAISRRDEQFF
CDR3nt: TGTGCCATCAGTCGAAGGGATGAGCAGTTCTTC

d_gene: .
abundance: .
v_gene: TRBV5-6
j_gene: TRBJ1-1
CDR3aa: CASSFPGEMNTEAFF
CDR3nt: TGTGCCAGCAGCTTTCCCGGAGAGATGAACACTGAAGCTTTCTTT

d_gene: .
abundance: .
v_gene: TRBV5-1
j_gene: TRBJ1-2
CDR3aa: CASSSGGGSSNYGYTF
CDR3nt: TGCGCCAGCAGCTCGGGAGGGGGATCCTCTAACTATGGCTACACCTTC

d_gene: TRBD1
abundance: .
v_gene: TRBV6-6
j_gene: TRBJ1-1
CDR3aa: CASSYGGTGWNTEAFF
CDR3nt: TGTGCCAGCAGTTACGGGGGGACAGGGTGGAACACTGAAGCTTTCTTT

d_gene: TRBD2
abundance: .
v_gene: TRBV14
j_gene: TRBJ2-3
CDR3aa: CASSRGGLAGVIGDTQYF
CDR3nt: TGTGCCAGCAGCCGAGGGGGACTAGCGGGAGTGATCGGGGATACGCAGTATTTT

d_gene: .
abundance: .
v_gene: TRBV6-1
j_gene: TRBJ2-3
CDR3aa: CASSVGAADTQYF
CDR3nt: TGTGCCAGCAGTGTCGGGGCCGCAGATACGCAGTATTTT

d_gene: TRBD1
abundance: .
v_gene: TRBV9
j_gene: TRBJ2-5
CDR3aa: CASGADRGTQYF
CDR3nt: TGTGCCAGCGGGGCGGACAGGGGGACCCAGTACTTC

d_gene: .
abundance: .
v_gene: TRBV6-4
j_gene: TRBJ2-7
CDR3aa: CASRTSTYSYEQYF
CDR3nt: TGTGCCAGCAGGACTTCGACATACTCCTACGAGCAGTACTTC

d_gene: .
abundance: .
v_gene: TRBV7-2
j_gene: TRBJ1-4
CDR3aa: CASSLRVGEKLFF
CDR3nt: TGTGCCAGCAGCTTAAGGGTTGGTGAAAAACTGTTTTTT

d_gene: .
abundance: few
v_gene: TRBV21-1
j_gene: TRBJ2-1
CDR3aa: CASSTPGTSGRADEQFF
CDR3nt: TGTGCCAGCAGCACCCCCGGGACTAGCGGGAGGGCCGATGAGCAGTTCTTC

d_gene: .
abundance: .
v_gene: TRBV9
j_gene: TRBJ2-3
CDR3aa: CASSVAGTDTQYF
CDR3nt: TGTGCCAGCAGCGTAGCAGGCACAGATACGCAGTATTTT

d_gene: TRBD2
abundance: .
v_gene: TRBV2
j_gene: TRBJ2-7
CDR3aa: CASSSTQRGEQYF
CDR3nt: TGTGCCAGCAGTTCCACACAGCGGGGCGAGCAGTACTTC

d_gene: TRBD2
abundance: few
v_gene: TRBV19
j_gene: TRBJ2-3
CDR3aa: CASSPLAGGPVDTQYF
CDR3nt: TGTGCCAGTAGTCCACTAGCGGGGGGGCCTGTAGATACGCAGTATTTT

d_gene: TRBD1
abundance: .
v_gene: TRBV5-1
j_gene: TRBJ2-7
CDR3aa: CASSRTGQAYEQYF
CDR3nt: TGCGCCAGCAGCCGGACCGGACAGGCGTACGAGCAGTACTTC

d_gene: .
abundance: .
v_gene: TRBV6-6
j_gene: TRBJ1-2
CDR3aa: CASSSGIGGYTF
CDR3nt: TGTGCCAGCAGTTCAGGGATTGGCGGCTACACCTTC

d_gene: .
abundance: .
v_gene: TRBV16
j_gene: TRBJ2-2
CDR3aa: CASSQSLIAVTTGELFF
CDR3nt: TGTGCCAGCAGCCAATCATTGATAGCGGTTACCACCGGGGAGCTGTTTTTT

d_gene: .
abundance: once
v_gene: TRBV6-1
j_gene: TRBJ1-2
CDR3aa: CATGTGFPPLYGYTF
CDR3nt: TGTGCCACCGGCACAGGGTTTCCGCCTCTCTATGGCTACACCTTC

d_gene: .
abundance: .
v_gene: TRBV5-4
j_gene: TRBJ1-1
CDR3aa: CASSLWASGPNTEAFF
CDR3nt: TGTGCCAGCAGCTTATGGGCCTCAGGGCCGAACACTGAAGCTTTCTTT

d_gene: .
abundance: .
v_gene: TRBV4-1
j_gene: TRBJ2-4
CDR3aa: CASSPRGERRAKNIQYF
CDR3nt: TGCGCCAGCAGCCCCAGAGGGGAGAGGAGGGCCAAAAACATTCAGTACTTC

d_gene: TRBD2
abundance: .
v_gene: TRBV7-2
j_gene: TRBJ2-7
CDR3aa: CASSLLAGYEQYF
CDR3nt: TGTGCCAGCAGCTTACTAGCGGGGTACGAGCAGTACTTC

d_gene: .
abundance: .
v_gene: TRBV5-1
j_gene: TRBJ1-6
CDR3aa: CARKYTPGGINSPLHF
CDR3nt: TGCGCCAGAAAATATACGCCCGGGGGGATTAATTCACCCCTCCACTTT

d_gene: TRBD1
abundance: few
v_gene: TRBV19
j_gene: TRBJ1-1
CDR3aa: CASRTGTGGSTEAFF
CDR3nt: TGTGCCAGTAGGACCGGGACAGGGGGGTCCACTGAAGCTTTCTTT

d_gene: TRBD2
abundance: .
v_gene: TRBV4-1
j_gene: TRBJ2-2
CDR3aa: CASSQVLAGLTTGELFF
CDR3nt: TGCGCCAGCAGCCAAGTGCTAGCGGGGCTAACGACCGGGGAGCTGTTTTTT

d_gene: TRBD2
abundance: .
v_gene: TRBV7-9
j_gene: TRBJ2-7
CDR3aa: CASSWVLGLAELEQYF
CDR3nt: TGTGCCAGCAGCTGGGTACTGGGACTAGCGGAGCTAGAGCAGTACTTC

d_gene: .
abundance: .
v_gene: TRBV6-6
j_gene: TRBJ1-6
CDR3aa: CASTLLGGDNSPLHF
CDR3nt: TGTGCCAGCACCCTTTTGGGTGGGGATAATTCACCCCTCCACTTT

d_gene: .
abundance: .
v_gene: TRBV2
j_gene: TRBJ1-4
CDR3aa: CASSEDRTPFEKLFF
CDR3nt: TGTGCCAGCAGTGAGGACCGGACCCCTTTCGAAAAACTGTTTTTT

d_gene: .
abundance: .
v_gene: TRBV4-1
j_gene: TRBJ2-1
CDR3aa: CASSQETQWSEFF
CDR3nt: TGCGCCAGCAGCCAAGAGACTCAATGGTCGGAGTTCTTC

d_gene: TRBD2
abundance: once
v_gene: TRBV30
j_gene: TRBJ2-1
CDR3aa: CAWAGTSEYNEQFF
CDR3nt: TGTGCCTGGGCAGGGACTAGCGAATACAATGAGCAGTTCTTC